This T cell receptor beta chain emerged from a study of OX40 agonist ivuxolimab in advanced cancers. Study summary: Treatment of patients was with ivuxolimab, an agonistic anti-OX40 (CD134) antibody. Study-wide points: CD8+ T cells showed, on average, more clonal expansion than CD4+ cells.

Between the trimmed V and J ends, which lost 3 bases and 2 bases, there was a span of 7 bases. The CDR3 has 13 amino acids. CDR1 MDHEN and CDR2 SYDVKM come from the germline V gene. Comments on this clone: As yet, its antigen is unknown.

Sequenced by immunoSEQ multiplex PCR; TCRdb stores in-frame clones only, minus some. The sample lists 70,000 or so clones, around four fifths occurring once. Autoimmune disease history or systemic immunosuppression led to patients being barred. Cycle 7 day 1, cycle 4 day 1, and baseline were the timepoints at which blood was sampled. The sequencing here drew on CD4+ or CD8+ T cells sorted from blood, taken in a trial of the OX40 agonist ivuxolimab. The receptor comes from an adult with an advanced solid tumor such as melanoma, head and neck, liver or kidney cancer. This chain links TRBV28 with TRBJ2-5; D is perhaps TRBD2 (6 bases). The DNA for the CDR3 is TGTGCCAGCAGTTTTCGGGAGCAAGAGACCCAGTACTTC. The encoded protein is CASSFREQETQYF.